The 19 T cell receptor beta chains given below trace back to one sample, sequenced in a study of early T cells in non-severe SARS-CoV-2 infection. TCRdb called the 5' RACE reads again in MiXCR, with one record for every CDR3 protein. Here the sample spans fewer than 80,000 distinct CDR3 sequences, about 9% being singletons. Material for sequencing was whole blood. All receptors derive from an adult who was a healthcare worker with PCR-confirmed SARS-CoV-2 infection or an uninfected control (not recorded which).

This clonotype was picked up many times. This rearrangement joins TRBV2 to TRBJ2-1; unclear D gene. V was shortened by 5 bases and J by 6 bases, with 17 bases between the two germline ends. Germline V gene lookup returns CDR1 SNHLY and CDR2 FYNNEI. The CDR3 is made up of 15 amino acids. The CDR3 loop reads CASSKNGLVGNEQFF. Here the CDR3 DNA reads TGTGCCAGCAGTAAAAACGGGCTAGTCGGCAATGAGCAGTTCTTC.

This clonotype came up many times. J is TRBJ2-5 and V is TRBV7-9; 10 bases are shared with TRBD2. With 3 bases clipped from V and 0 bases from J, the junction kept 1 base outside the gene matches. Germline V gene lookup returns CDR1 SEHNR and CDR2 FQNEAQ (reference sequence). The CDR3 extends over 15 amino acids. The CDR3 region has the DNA TGTGCCAGCAGCTTTGGACTAGCGGACCAAGAGACCCAGTACTTC. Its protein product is CASSFGLADQETQYF.

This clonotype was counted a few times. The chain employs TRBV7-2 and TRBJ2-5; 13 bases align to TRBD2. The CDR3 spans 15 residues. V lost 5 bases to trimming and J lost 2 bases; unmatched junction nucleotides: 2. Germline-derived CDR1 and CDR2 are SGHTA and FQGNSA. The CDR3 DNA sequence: TGTGCCAGCAGCACGACTAGCGGGAGGCAAGAGACCCAGTACTTC. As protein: CASSTTSGRQETQYF.

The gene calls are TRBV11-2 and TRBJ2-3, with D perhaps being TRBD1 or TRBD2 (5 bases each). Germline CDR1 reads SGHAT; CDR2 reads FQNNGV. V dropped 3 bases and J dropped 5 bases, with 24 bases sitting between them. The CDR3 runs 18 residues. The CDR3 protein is CASSFRGNWGSPGDTQYF. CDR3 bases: TGTGCCAGCAGCTTCAGAGGGAATTGGGGGAGCCCAGGAGATACGCAGTATTTT.

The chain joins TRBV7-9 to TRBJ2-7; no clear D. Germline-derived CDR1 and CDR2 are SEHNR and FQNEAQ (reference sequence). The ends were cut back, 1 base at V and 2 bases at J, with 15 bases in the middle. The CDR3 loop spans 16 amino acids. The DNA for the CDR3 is TGTGCCAGCAGCTTAGGCCATGGCGGTGGGACCTACGAGCAGTACTTC. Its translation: CASSLGHGGGTYEQYF.

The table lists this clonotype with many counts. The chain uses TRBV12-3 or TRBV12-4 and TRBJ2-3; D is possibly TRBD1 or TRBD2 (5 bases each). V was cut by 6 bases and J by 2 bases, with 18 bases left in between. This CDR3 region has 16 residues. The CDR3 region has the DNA TGTGCCAGCAGAATTGAACGGGACCCGATCACAGATACGCAGTATTTT. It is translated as CASRIERDPITDTQYF.

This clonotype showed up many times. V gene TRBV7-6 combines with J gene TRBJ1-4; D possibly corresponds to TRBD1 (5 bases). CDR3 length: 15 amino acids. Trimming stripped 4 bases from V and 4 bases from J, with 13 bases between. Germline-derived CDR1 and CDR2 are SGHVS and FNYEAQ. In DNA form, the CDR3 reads TGTGCCAGCAGCTCCACCGGGACGGTTAATGAAAAACTGTTTTTT. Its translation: CASSSTGTVNEKLFF. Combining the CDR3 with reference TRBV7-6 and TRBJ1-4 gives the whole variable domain GAGVSQSPRYKVTKRGQDVALRCDPISGHVSLYWYRQALGQGPEFLTYFNYEAQQDKSGLPNDRFSAERPEGSISTLTIQRTEQRDSAMYRCASSSTGTVNEKLFFGSGTQLSVL.

DNA of the CDR3: TGCAGCGTCCGGGACAGTCAAGAGACCCAGTACTTC. The encoded protein is CSVRDSQETQYF. V and J are TRBV29-1 and TRBJ2-5, with 7 bases that match TRBD1. Trimming cost V 6 bases and J 2 bases; bases outside gene matches: 3. This CDR3 has 12 residues. Germline V lookup: CDR1 SQVTM, CDR2 ANQGSEA.

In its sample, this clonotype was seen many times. The CDR3 sequence is CASSPRGITEAFF. CDR3 coding DNA: TGTGCCAGCAGCCCCCGAGGGATCACTGAAGCTTTCTTT. J is TRBJ1-1 and V is TRBV5-6; D remains unclear. The CDR3 extends over 13 amino acids. The V end lost 4 bases, the J end lost 4 bases, and 11 bases lay between the germline ends. Germline values: CDR1 SGHDT, CDR2 YYEEEE.

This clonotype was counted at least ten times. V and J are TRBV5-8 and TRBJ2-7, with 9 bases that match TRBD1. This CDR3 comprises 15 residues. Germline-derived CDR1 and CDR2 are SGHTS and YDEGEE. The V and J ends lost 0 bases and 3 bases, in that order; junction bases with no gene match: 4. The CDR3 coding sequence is TGTGCCAGCAGCTTGGATGGGACAGGGCACTACGAGCAGTACTTC. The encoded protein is CASSLDGTGHYEQYF.

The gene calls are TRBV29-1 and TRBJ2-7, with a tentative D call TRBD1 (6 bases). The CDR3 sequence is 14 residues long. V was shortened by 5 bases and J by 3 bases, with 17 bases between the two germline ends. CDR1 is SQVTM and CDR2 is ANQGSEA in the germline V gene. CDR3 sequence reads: CSVTLSTGGYEQYF. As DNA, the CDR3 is TGCAGCGTTACACTGTCGACAGGAGGCTACGAGCAGTACTTC.

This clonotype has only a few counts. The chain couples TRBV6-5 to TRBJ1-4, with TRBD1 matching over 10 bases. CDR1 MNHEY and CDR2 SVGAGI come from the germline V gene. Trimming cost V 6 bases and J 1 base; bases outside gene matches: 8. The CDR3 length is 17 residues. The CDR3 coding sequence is TGTGCCAGCAGGCCTGACAGGGGGCTGGAAACTAATGAAAAACTGTTTTTT. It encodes CASRPDRGLETNEKLFF.

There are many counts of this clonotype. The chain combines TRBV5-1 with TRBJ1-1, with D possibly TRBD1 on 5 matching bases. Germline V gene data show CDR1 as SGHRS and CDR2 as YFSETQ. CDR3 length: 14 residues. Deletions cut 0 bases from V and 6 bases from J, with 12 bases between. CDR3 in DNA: TGCGCCAGCAGCTTGGGACACCTGGGGGCTGAAGCTTTCTTT. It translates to CASSLGHLGAEAFF.

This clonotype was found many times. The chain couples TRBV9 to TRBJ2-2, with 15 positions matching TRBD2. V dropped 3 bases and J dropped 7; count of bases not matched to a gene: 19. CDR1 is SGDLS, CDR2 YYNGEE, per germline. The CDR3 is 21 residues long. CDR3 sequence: CASSALKGLAGGRTSYGELFF. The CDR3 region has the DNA TGTGCCAGCAGCGCCCTGAAGGGACTAGCGGGAGGCCGGACATCCTACGGGGAGCTGTTTTTT.

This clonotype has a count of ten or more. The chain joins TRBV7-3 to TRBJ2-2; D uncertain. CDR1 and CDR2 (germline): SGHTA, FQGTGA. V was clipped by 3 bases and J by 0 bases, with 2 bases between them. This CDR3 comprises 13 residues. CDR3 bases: TGTGCCAGCAGCTTGTCGAACACCGGGGAGCTGTTTTTT. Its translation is CASSLSNTGELFF.

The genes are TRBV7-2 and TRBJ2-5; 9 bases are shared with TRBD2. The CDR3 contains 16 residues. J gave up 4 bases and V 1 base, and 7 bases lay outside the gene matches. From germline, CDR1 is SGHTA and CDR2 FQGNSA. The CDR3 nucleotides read TGTGCCAGCAGCTTAGTAGCGGGGGCGATTGCAGAGACCCAGTACTTC. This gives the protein CASSLVAGAIAETQYF. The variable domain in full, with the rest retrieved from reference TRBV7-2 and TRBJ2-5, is GAGVSQSPSNKVTEKGKDVELRCDPISGHTALYWYRQSLGQGLEFLIYFQGNSAPDKSGLPSDRFSAERTGGSVSTLTIQRTQQEDSAVYLCASSLVAGAIAETQYFGPGTRLLVL.

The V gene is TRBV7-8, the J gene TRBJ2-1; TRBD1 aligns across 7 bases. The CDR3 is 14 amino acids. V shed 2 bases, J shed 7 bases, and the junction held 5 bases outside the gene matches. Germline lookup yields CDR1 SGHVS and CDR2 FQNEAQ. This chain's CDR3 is CASSLWTGGNEQFF. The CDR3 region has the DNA TGTGCCAGCAGCTTATGGACAGGCGGGAATGAGCAGTTCTTC.

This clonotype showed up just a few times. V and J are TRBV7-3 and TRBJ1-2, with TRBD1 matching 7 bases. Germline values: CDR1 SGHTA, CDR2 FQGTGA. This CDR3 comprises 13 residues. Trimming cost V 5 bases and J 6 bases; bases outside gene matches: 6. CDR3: CASSRQGLDGYTF. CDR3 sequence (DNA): TGTGCCAGCAGCAGACAGGGCCTTGATGGCTACACCTTC.

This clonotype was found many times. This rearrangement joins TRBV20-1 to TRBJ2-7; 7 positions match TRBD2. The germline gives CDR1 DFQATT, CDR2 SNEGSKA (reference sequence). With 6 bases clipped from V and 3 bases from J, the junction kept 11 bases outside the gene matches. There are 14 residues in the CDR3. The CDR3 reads CSAPIPGLLYEQYF. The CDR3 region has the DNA TGCAGTGCGCCAATACCGGGACTACTCTACGAGCAGTACTTC.